This is a list of T cell receptor beta chains from one sample in a study of CD8+CD57+ T cells in acquired aplastic anemia. TCRdb passed the reads through MiXCR, listing each CDR3 protein once. The table shows approximately 160,000 distinct CDR3 sequences, with roughly half occurring only once. The sample consisted of sorted CD4+, CD8+, or CD8+CD57+ T cells (not recorded which) from PBMCs. The origin of the receptors is a human donor with aplastic anemia. Both conserved end residues are part of each CDR3. The order of the fields is V gene, D gene, clone size, J gene, CDR3 DNA, CDR3 protein. D genes are given only for firm matches. Size values are once, few and many counts, or a class for expanded clones, and some rows have none.

v_call: TRBV20-1; d_call: TRBD2; clone_size: many; j_call: TRBJ2-7; cdr3_nt: TGCAGTGCTAGAGCACTAGCGGGAGTACACGAGCAGTACTTC; cdr3_aa: CSARALAGVHEQYF
v_call: TRBV10-1; d_call: TRBD1; clone_size: NA; j_call: TRBJ2-3; cdr3_nt: TGCGCCAGCAGTGCGATGATCGGGACAGGGAGACGAACGCAGTATTTT; cdr3_aa: CASSAMIGTGRRTQYF
v_call: TRBV7-9; d_call: NA; clone_size: few; j_call: TRBJ1-6; cdr3_nt: TGTGCCAGCAGCAGGGACCGAGAAGATTCACCCCTCCACTTT; cdr3_aa: CASSRDREDSPLHF
v_call: TRBV10-3; d_call: TRBD2; clone_size: NA; j_call: TRBJ2-5; cdr3_nt: TGTGCCATCAGCACACTAGCGGGGGGAGAGACCCAGTACTTC; cdr3_aa: CAISTLAGGETQYF
v_call: TRBV7-6; d_call: NA; clone_size: many; j_call: TRBJ2-7; cdr3_nt: TGTGCCAGCAGCCCCGGAGGGTCTTCCTACGAGCAGTACTTC; cdr3_aa: CASSPGGSSYEQYF
v_call: TRBV12-3/TRBV12-4; d_call: TRBD2; clone_size: many; j_call: TRBJ2-5; cdr3_nt: TGTGCCAGCAGTTTAACTAGCGAAGAGACCCAGTACTTC; cdr3_aa: CASSLTSEETQYF
v_call: TRBV12-3/TRBV12-4; d_call: NA; clone_size: few; j_call: TRBJ2-2; cdr3_nt: TGTGCCAGCAGTTCCGGACTTGCCACCGGGGAGCTGTTTTTT; cdr3_aa: CASSSGLATGELFF
v_call: TRBV10-2; d_call: NA; clone_size: NA; j_call: TRBJ1-6; cdr3_nt: TGCGCCAGCAGTGATCCCCACCGAGGTTCACCCCTCCACTTT; cdr3_aa: CASSDPHRGSPLHF
v_call: TRBV7-9; d_call: NA; clone_size: many; j_call: TRBJ2-2; cdr3_nt: TGTGCCAGCATACCTGGAGACACCGGGGAGCTGTTTTTT; cdr3_aa: CASIPGDTGELFF
v_call: TRBV25-1; d_call: NA; clone_size: once; j_call: TRBJ1-2; cdr3_nt: TGTGCCAGCAGTGATGGGGGACGAGGAAGCCCAGGCTACACCTTC; cdr3_aa: CASSDGGRGSPGYTF
v_call: TRBV5-1; d_call: NA; clone_size: few; j_call: TRBJ2-5; cdr3_nt: TGCGCCAGCAGCTTGGGGGGGGCGCGGGAGACCCAGTACTTC; cdr3_aa: CASSLGGARETQYF
v_call: TRBV19; d_call: NA; clone_size: many; j_call: TRBJ2-6; cdr3_nt: TGTGCCAGTAGTATTGCACAACCCTCTGGGGCCAACGTCCTGACTTTC; cdr3_aa: CASSIAQPSGANVLTF
v_call: TRBV4-3; d_call: NA; clone_size: many; j_call: TRBJ1-5; cdr3_nt: TGCGCCAGCAGCCAAGATCACAGGGCAAATCAGCCCCAGCATTTT; cdr3_aa: CASSQDHRANQPQHF
v_call: TRBV24-1; d_call: TRBD2; clone_size: many; j_call: TRBJ2-1; cdr3_nt: TGTGCCACCAGTGACCCAGGACTAGCGGGGGTCCTCGGCAATGAGCAGTTCTTC; cdr3_aa: CATSDPGLAGVLGNEQFF
v_call: TRBV7-1; d_call: NA; clone_size: NA; j_call: TRBJ1-2; cdr3_nt: NA; cdr3_aa: CASSSPGQFDEQYFGPGYTF
v_call: TRBV29-1; d_call: NA; clone_size: once; j_call: TRBJ1-2; cdr3_nt: TGCAGCGTTGAGGGGGATAATAACTATGGCTACACCTTC; cdr3_aa: CSVEGDNNYGYTF
v_call: TRBV7-2; d_call: NA; clone_size: many; j_call: TRBJ2-7; cdr3_nt: TGTGCCAGCAGCTGGGCGGGCTACGAGCAGTACTTC; cdr3_aa: CASSWAGYEQYF
v_call: TRBV7-8; d_call: NA; clone_size: few; j_call: TRBJ1-1; cdr3_nt: TGTGCCAGCAGCGAGACGGTTTTCACTGAAGCTTTCTTT; cdr3_aa: CASSETVFTEAFF
v_call: TRBV7-3; d_call: NA; clone_size: many; j_call: TRBJ1-6; cdr3_nt: TGTGCCAGCAGCCACGGGACAAGTGGGTCACCCCTCCACTTT; cdr3_aa: CASSHGTSGSPLHF
v_call: TRBV7-2; d_call: TRBD1; clone_size: many; j_call: TRBJ2-2; cdr3_nt: TGTGCCACGAGGGGGCCGGGCACCGGGGAGCTGTTTTTT; cdr3_aa: CATRGPGTGELFF
v_call: TRBV20-1; d_call: NA; clone_size: many; j_call: TRBJ1-1; cdr3_nt: TGCAGTGCTAGAGATCCGCTGGGGGGAACGAACACTGAAGCTTTCTTT; cdr3_aa: CSARDPLGGTNTEAFF
v_call: TRBV10-3; d_call: TRBD2; clone_size: NA; j_call: TRBJ2-7; cdr3_nt: TGTGCCATCAGTCCGCGGGGGACCGTGGGCTACGAGCAGTACTTC; cdr3_aa: CAISPRGTVGYEQYF
v_call: TRBV10-3; d_call: NA; clone_size: NA; j_call: TRBJ1-6; cdr3_nt: TGTGCCATCAGTGGCGGGCCGGGGACCCTCCACTTT; cdr3_aa: CAISGGPGTLHF
v_call: TRBV20-1; d_call: TRBD2; clone_size: many; j_call: TRBJ2-3; cdr3_nt: TGCAGTGCTAGAGATGGGTTGACCGGGAGGAGCACAGATACGCAGTATTTT; cdr3_aa: CSARDGLTGRSTDTQYF
v_call: TRBV10-3; d_call: NA; clone_size: few; j_call: TRBJ1-6; cdr3_nt: TGTGCCACCGCCGAGGATTCTTCACCCCTCCACTTT; cdr3_aa: CATAEDSSPLHF
v_call: TRBV5-1; d_call: TRBD1; clone_size: NA; j_call: TRBJ1-4; cdr3_nt: TGCGCCAGCAGCTTGGAGGGACAGCGCGAAAAACTGTTTTTT; cdr3_aa: CASSLEGQREKLFF
v_call: TRBV29-1; d_call: NA; clone_size: many; j_call: TRBJ1-2; cdr3_nt: TGCAGCGTTTATACAGGAAACTATGGCTACACCTTC; cdr3_aa: CSVYTGNYGYTF
v_call: TRBV5-5; d_call: NA; clone_size: many; j_call: TRBJ2-6; cdr3_nt: TGTGCCAGCAGCTTGGTGGTCATCTCTGGGGCCAACGTCCTGACTTTC; cdr3_aa: CASSLVVISGANVLTF
v_call: TRBV20-1; d_call: NA; clone_size: NA; j_call: TRBJ1-2; cdr3_nt: TGCAGTGCTAGAGATGGCTACACCTTC; cdr3_aa: CSARDGYTF
v_call: TRBV19; d_call: TRBD2; clone_size: NA; j_call: TRBJ2-1; cdr3_nt: TGTGCCAGTAGTGGTGGCAGGATAGCGGGGGACCTAGCCTACAATGAGCAGTTCTTC; cdr3_aa: CASSGGRIAGDLAYNEQFF
v_call: TRBV10-2; d_call: TRBD1; clone_size: NA; j_call: TRBJ2-3; cdr3_nt: TGCGCCAGCAGTGATCCAACGCACAGGGGAAGCACAGATACGCAGTATTTT; cdr3_aa: CASSDPTHRGSTDTQYF
v_call: TRBV9; d_call: TRBD2; clone_size: NA; j_call: TRBJ2-3; cdr3_nt: TGTGCCAGCAGCGTGGGTAGCGGGGGATCAGATACGCAGTATTTT; cdr3_aa: CASSVGSGGSDTQYF